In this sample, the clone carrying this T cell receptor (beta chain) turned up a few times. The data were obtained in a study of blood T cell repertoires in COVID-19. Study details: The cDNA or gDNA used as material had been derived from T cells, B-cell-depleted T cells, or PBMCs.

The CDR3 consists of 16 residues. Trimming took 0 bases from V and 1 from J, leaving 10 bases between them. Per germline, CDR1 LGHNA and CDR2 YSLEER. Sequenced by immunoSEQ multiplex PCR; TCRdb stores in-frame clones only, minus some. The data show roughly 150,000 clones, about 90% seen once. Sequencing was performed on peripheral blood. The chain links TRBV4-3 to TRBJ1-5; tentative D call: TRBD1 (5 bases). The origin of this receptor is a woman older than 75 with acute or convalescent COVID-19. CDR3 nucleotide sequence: TGCGCCAGCAGCCAAGATATCAGGGTCAGCAATCAGCCCCAGCATTTT. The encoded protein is CASSQDIRVSNQPQHF.